This T cell receptor beta chain was sequenced for a study of identical twins. The table lists this clonotype with many counts. CDR3 size: 15 residues. V lost 1 base, J lost 0 bases, and 7 bases lay in between. TCRdb re-called the 5' RACE reads with MiXCR, one entry per CDR3 protein. The table lists hundreds of thousands of distinct CDR3 sequences, more than 6.5% of them singletons. The same data also contributed to another study, on yellow fever vaccine responses in identical twins.

This clonotype originated in a woman under 30 in good health. The sample was memory (CD45RO+) T cells sorted from blood. The chain combines TRBV12-3 or TRBV12-4 with TRBJ2-4, with D hard to call. The CDR3 DNA reads as TGTGCCAGCAGTTTAGAACGACTAGCCAAAAACATTCAGTACTTC. Translating gives CASSLERLAKNIQYF.